The 27 T cell receptor beta chains listed next were all sequenced from one sample in a study of TIL therapy for anti-PD-1-resistant metastatic lung cancer. Sample time point: pre-treatment sample, taken before nivolumab and TIL therapy. The libraries were made with immunoSEQ v3. Some clones are missing from TCRdb's copy, which holds only in-frame ones; the method was immunoSEQ multiplex PCR. The sample lists about 18,000 clones; about four fifths were seen once. The specimen was blood, collected at baseline. The origin of the receptors is a person aged 25 to 85 with non-small cell lung cancer.

Of note for this clone: This CDR3 is also generated by other DNA sequences in the sample. The J gene is TRBJ2-7, the V gene TRBV5-1; maybe TRBD1 (6 bases). CDR1 and CDR2 from the germline V gene are SGHRS and YFSETQ. V dropped 3 bases and J dropped 0 bases, with 13 bases sitting between them. The CDR3 consists of 15 residues. The DNA of the CDR3 is TGCGCCAGCAGCTGGGACGGACAGACCTCCTACGAGCAGTACTTC. The encoded protein is CASSWDGQTSYEQYF.

This clone was picked up one time. V and J are TRBV29-1 and TRBJ1-3, with D unclear. The CDR3 is made up of 16 amino acids. CDR1 is SQVTM, CDR2 ANQGSEA, per germline. V lost 0 bases and J lost 4, with 16 bases in between. The CDR3: CSVEDPSDSSGNTIYF. In nucleotides, the CDR3 is TGCAGCGTTGAAGATCCCTCCGATTCTTCAGGAAACACCATATATTTT.

J is TRBJ2-2 and V is TRBV4-2; 7 positions agree with TRBD2. CDR1 is LGHNA and CDR2 is YNFKEQ in the germline V gene. The CDR3 is 16 residues long. Trimming cost V 3 bases and J 5 bases; bases outside gene matches: 9. DNA of the CDR3: TGTGCCAGCAGCCATCCCGGTGCGGGGGATACCGGGGAGCTGTTTTTT. Its translation: CASSHPGAGDTGELFF.

In this sample, this clone turned up once. The V call is TRBV6-5, the J call TRBJ2-7; TRBD2 agrees at 13 bases. Germline V gene lookup returns CDR1 MNHEY and CDR2 SVGAGI. The CDR3 consists of 15 residues. J gave up 3 bases and V 5 bases, and 4 bases lay outside the gene matches. This chain's CDR3 is CASSTRTSGSYEQYF. The CDR3 bases are TGTGCCAGCAGTACTCGGACTAGCGGGAGCTACGAGCAGTACTTC.

The genes are TRBV7-2 and TRBJ2-5; 8 bases match TRBD2. Germline V gives CDR1 SGHTA, CDR2 FQGNSA. V shed 2 bases, J shed 5 bases, and the junction held 10 bases outside the gene matches. CDR3 length equals 16 residues. The CDR3 nucleotides read TGTGCCAGCAGCTTAACGAGAACGGGGGGGCGGGAGACCCAGTACTTC. It encodes CASSLTRTGGRETQYF. Based on the CDR3 plus reference TRBV7-2 and TRBJ2-5, the full variable domain is GAGVSQSPSNKVTEKGKDVELRCDPISGHTALYWYRQSLGQGLEFLIYFQGNSAPDKSGLPSDRFSAERTGGSVSTLTIQRTQQEDSAVYLCASSLTRTGGRETQYFGPGTRLLVL.

The rearrangement joins TRBV28 to TRBJ1-4, with unresolved D. CDR3 length: 14 amino acids. Germline CDR1 reads MDHEN; CDR2 reads SYDVKM. V was clipped by 7 bases and J by 2 bases, with 11 bases between them. The CDR3 sequence: CASNSGNTNEKLFF. The CDR3 DNA reads TGTGCCAGCAACTCGGGGAACACTAATGAAAAACTGTTTTTT.

This chain uses TRBV11-2 with TRBJ1-1, with D hard to call. Germline V gene lookup returns CDR1 SGHAT and CDR2 FQNNGV. The CDR3 spans 17 residues. The V and J ends lost 1 base and 5 bases respectively, with 20 bases between them. As DNA, the CDR3 is TGTGCCAGCAGCTTAGCTCGCATAGGCAGGAGGGCGACTGAAGCTTTCTTT. It translates to CASSLARIGRRATEAFF.

The chain links TRBV7-8 to TRBJ2-7; 10 nucleotides match TRBD2. This CDR3 has 15 amino acids. With V trimmed by 5 bases and J by 7 bases, 11 bases remained unmatched. Germline V gene sequence: CDR1 SGHVS, CDR2 FQNEAQ. The CDR3: CASSLESGRAVEQYF. The CDR3 DNA reads TGTGCCAGCAGCCTAGAGAGCGGGAGGGCCGTTGAGCAGTACTTC.

The chain joins TRBV7-2 to TRBJ2-7; D not resolved. This CDR3 has 18 residues. In germline, CDR1 is SGHTA, CDR2 FQGNSA. The V and J ends lost 6 bases and 0 bases respectively, with 24 bases between them. The DNA for the CDR3 is TGTGCCAGCAGATCCACTGGGGTCGGCCAGCCCGCCTCCTACGAGCAGTACTTC. This translates into CASRSTGVGQPASYEQYF.

The chain couples TRBV5-6 to TRBJ2-2; TRBD1 aligns across 8 bases. With 1 base clipped from V and 5 bases from J, the junction kept 4 bases outside the gene matches. The CDR3 contains 15 residues. Germline assignment: CDR1 SGHDT and CDR2 YYEEEE. CDR3 loop: CASSLPGGVTGELFF. The CDR3 DNA sequence: TGTGCCAGCAGCTTGCCAGGGGGCGTGACCGGGGAGCTGTTTTTT.

The gene calls are TRBV18 and TRBJ2-1; 9 bases agree with TRBD2. The V gene end was trimmed by 2 bases and the J gene end by 6 bases; junction bases not matched to a gene: 8. The CDR3 is made up of 16 amino acids. CDR1 is KGHSH and CDR2 is LQKENI in the germline V gene. The CDR3 coding sequence is TGTGCCAGCTCACCAAGTTTTGGGACTAGCACCAATGAGCAGTTCTTC. It codes for CASSPSFGTSTNEQFF.

This rearrangement joins TRBV29-1 to TRBJ2-7, with D possibly TRBD1 on 6 matching bases. There are 12 residues in the CDR3. Germline-derived CDR1 and CDR2 are SQVTM and ANQGSEA. Trimming stripped 7 bases from V and 2 bases from J, with 12 bases between. The CDR3: CSAQDSAYEQYF. The CDR3 coding sequence is TGCAGCGCCCAGGACAGTGCCTACGAGCAGTACTTC.

This sequence joins TRBV4-3 and TRBJ1-1; tentatively, D is TRBD1 (5 bases). Trimming cost V 6 bases and J 6 bases, with 20 bases left between them. Germline loops: CDR1 LGHNA, CDR2 YSLEER. There are 15 residues in the CDR3. CDR3 sequence reads: CASRLKSQGLSEAFF. As DNA, the CDR3 is TGCGCCAGCAGATTAAAGTCGCAGGGACTATCTGAAGCTTTCTTT.

This chain uses TRBV5-4 with TRBJ1-3; perhaps TRBD1 as D (5 bases). Germline V lookup: CDR1 SGHNT, CDR2 YYREEE (reference sequence). Trimming pared 2 bases from V and 8 bases from J, leaving 8 bases between. The CDR3 is made up of 12 amino acids. The CDR3 is CASSFWGDTIYF. In nucleotides, the CDR3 is TGTGCCAGCAGCTTTTGGGGGGACACCATATATTTT.

The chain couples TRBV18 to TRBJ2-3; 12 bases map to TRBD2. The CDR3 totals 17 residues. In germline, CDR1 is KGHSH, CDR2 LQKENI. Trimming removed 3 bases from V and 5 bases from J; junction bases left unmatched: 9. This CDR3 is CASSPPSSGGARDTQYF. CDR3 nucleotide sequence: TGTGCCAGCTCACCCCCCTCTAGCGGGGGGGCCAGAGATACGCAGTATTTT.

The rearrangement joins TRBV5-6 to TRBJ2-2, with D perhaps TRBD1 or TRBD2 (6 bases each). Looked up from germline, CDR1 is SGHDT and CDR2 is YYEEEE. The CDR3 is 13 residues long. V gave up 3 bases and J gave up 7 bases, with 10 bases separating them. In DNA, the CDR3 is TGTGCCAGCAGCTGGGGGGCTGGCGGGGAGCTGTTTTTT. Translation gives CASSWGAGGELFF.

This rearrangement joins TRBV11-2 to TRBJ2-7; perhaps TRBD2 as D (5 bases). In germline, CDR1 is SGHAT, CDR2 FQNNGV. This CDR3 has 15 amino acids. V lost 0 bases, J lost 2 bases, and 11 bases lay in between. The CDR3, as DNA: TGTGCCAGCAGCTTAGATAGAGGGCCCACCTACGAGCAGTACTTC. This sequence encodes CASSLDRGPTYEQYF.

V is TRBV5-1 and J is TRBJ1-4; the match to TRBD1 covers 9 bases. This CDR3 comprises 16 residues. Losses at the gene ends were 0 bases for V and 8 bases for J; bases not matched to a gene: 8. In germline, CDR1 is SGHRS, CDR2 YFSETQ. The CDR3 region is CASSLVGADRGEKLFF. The CDR3 region has the DNA TGCGCCAGCAGCTTGGTAGGCGCGGACAGGGGCGAAAAACTGTTTTTT.

The chain has TRBV19 and TRBJ2-7; 9 bases agree with TRBD1. Per germline, CDR1 LNHDA and CDR2 SQIVND (reference sequence). CDR3 length equals 15 residues. The trim removed 5 bases at V and 7 bases at J, leaving 12 bases unmatched. The CDR3 DNA follows: TGTGCCAGTAGTCTTCCGGGACAGGGTCCGGGGGAGCAGTACTTC. Translating gives CASSLPGQGPGEQYF.

Only one count was recorded for this clone. At one boundary the junction diverges from the germline segment, which might be a read error. The rearrangement links TRBV6-5 to TRBJ2-7; a weak D match, TRBD1 (6 bases). The CDR3 runs to 15 residues. Germline lookup yields CDR1 MNHEY and CDR2 SVGAGI. The CDR3 sequence: CVSRQEQGTAYEQYF. CDR3 coding DNA: TGTGTCAGCAGGCAAGAACAGGGAACGGCCTACGAGCAGTACTTC.

The genes are TRBV6-5 and TRBJ1-1; D gene unclear. The CDR3 is 13 amino acids. Per germline, CDR1 MNHEY and CDR2 SVGAGI. V lost 6 bases, J lost 1 base, and 9 bases lay in between. CDR3 nucleotide sequence: TGTGCCAGCAGCCGCACCAGGAACACTGAAGCTTTCTTT. Translated: CASSRTRNTEAFF.

This sequence joins TRBV19 and TRBJ1-4; a weak D match, TRBD1 (5 bases). Trimming left V 4 bases short and J 8 bases short, with 20 bases between. This CDR3 has 16 amino acids. Germline assignment: CDR1 LNHDA and CDR2 SQIVND (reference sequence). The CDR3 region is CASSRFGQLEDEKLFF. Here the CDR3 DNA reads TGTGCCAGTAGTAGATTCGGACAATTGGAGGACGAAAAACTGTTTTTT.

This clone has just a few counts. Other DNA sequences from this sample encode an identical CDR3 as well. The J gene is TRBJ1-1, the V gene TRBV2; D uncertain. The CDR3 is 13 amino acids. CDR1 is SNHLY, CDR2 FYNNEI, per germline. V was trimmed by 1 base and J by 0 bases, leaving 3 bases between them. The CDR3 coding sequence is TGTGCCAGCAGTGAAGGGATGAACACTGAAGCTTTCTTT. Its protein product is CASSEGMNTEAFF.

This clone turned up a few times. The chain combines TRBV13 with TRBJ1-4; no definite D call. V dropped 0 bases and J dropped 7 bases, with 3 bases sitting between them. From germline, CDR1 is PRHDT and CDR2 FYEKMQ (reference sequence). The CDR3 runs to 12 residues. In DNA, the CDR3 is TGTGCCAGCAGCTTAGGTAGTGAAAAACTGTTTTTT. Protein product: CASSLGSEKLFF.

The chain recombines TRBV27 with TRBJ1-3; possibly TRBD1 for D (5 bases). In germline, CDR1 is MNHEY, CDR2 SMNVEV (reference sequence). The V gene lost 5 bases and the J gene lost 0 bases, with 17 bases spanning the gap. CDR3 length: 17 amino acids. The CDR3 reads CASSIDTGTSSGNTIYF. As DNA, the CDR3 is TGTGCCAGCAGTATTGACACCGGGACCAGCTCTGGAAACACCATATATTTT.

The chain employs TRBV19 and TRBJ1-1; the D gene is possibly TRBD1 (5 bases). The CDR3 loop spans 13 amino acids. Germline CDR1 and CDR2: LNHDA and SQIVND (reference sequence). V dropped 2 bases and J dropped 3 bases, with 7 bases sitting between them. The chain's CDR3 is CASSIRRDTEAFF. CDR3 DNA: TGTGCCAGTAGTATACGCAGGGACACTGAAGCTTTCTTT.

The genes are TRBV18 and TRBJ2-3, with 12 bases lining up with TRBD2. CDR3 size: 16 residues. V lost 3 bases to trimming and J lost 6 bases; unmatched junction nucleotides: 7. Germline V gene sequence: CDR1 KGHSH, CDR2 LQKENI. The DNA of the CDR3 is TGTGCCAGCTCACCCTTGACTAGCGGGAGTAACGATACGCAGTATTTT. It translates to CASSPLTSGSNDTQYF.